What follows is one T cell receptor beta chain and its context. This table comes from immunoSEQ multiplex PCR, and its TCRdb copy is limited to in-frame clones, with some not included. Here the sample spans approximately 74,000 clones, 94% being singletons. The data stem from a study of control samples from healthy donors and cancer patients. CDR3 size: 14 residues. Germline CDR1 reads SGHRS; CDR2 reads YFSETQ. Trimming stripped 7 bases from V and 6 bases from J, with 17 bases between. The TCR originated in a woman under 40 in good health. This sequence joins TRBV5-1 and TRBJ2-1, with D perhaps TRBD2 (5 bases). Material: blood. CDR3 in amino acids: CASADATGFNEQFF. CDR3 coding DNA: TGCGCCAGCGCCGACGCTACGGGATTCAATGAGCAGTTCTTC.